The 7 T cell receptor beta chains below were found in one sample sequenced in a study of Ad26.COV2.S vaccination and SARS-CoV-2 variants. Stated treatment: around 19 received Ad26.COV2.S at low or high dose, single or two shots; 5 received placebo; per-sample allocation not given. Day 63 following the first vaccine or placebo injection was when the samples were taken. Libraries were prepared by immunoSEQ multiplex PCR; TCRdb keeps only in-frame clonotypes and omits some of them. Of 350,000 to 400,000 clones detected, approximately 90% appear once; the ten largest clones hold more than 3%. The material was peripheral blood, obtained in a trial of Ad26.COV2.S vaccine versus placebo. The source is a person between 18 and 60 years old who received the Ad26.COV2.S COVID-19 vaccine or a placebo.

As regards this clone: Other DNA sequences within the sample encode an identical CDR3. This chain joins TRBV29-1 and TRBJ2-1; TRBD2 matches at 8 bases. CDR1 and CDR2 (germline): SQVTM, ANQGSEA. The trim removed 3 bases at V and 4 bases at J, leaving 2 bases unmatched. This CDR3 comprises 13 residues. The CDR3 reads CSVDGGAYNEQFF. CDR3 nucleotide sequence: TGCAGCGTTGACGGGGGGGCTTACAATGAGCAGTTCTTC.

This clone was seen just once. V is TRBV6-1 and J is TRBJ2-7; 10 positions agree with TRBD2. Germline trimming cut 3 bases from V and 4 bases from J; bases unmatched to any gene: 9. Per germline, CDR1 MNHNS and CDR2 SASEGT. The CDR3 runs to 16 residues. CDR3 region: CASSEKLAGWRYEQYF. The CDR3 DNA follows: TGTGCCAGCAGTGAGAAACTAGCGGGGTGGAGGTACGAGCAGTACTTC.

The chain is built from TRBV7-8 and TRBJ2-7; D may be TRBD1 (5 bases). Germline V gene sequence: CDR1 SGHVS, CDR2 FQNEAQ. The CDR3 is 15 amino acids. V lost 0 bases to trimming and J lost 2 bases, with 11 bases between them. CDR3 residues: CASSLASSRAYEQYF. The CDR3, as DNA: TGTGCCAGCAGCTTAGCGTCTTCCAGGGCCTACGAGCAGTACTTC. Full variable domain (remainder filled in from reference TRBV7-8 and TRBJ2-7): GAGVSQSPRYKVAKRGQDVALRCDPISGHVSLFWYQQALGQGPEFLTYFQNEAQLDKSGLPSDRFFAERPEGSVSTLKIQRTQQEDSAVYLCASSLASSRAYEQYFGPGTRLTVT.

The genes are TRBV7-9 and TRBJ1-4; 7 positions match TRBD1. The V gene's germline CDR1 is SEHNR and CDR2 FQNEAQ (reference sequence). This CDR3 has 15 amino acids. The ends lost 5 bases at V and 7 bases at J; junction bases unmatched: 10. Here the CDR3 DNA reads TGTGCCAGCAGCCCCGATGGATCAGGGGGTGAAAAACTGTTTTTT. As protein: CASSPDGSGGEKLFF.

The CDR3 region has the DNA TGTGCCAGCAGCTTAGACCTGACAGGGAACCATAATTCACCCCTCCACTTT. Residues: CASSLDLTGNHNSPLHF. V gene TRBV7-2 combines with J gene TRBJ1-6; 7 nucleotides line up with TRBD1. Losses at the gene ends were 1 base for V and 5 bases for J; bases not matched to a gene: 8. The germline V gene has CDR1 SGHTA and CDR2 FQGNSA. The CDR3 runs to 17 residues.

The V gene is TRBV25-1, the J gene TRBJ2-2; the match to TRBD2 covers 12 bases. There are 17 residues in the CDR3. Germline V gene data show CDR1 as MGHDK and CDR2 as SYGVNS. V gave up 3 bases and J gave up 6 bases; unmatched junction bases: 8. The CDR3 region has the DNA TGTGCCAGCAGTGAGACTAGCGGGGGCCCGAGAGCCGGGGAGCTGTTTTTT. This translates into CASSETSGGPRAGELFF.

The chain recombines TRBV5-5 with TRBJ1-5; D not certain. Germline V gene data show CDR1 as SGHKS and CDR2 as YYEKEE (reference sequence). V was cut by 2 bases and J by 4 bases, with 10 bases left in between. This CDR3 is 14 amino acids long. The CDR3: CASSFESRNQPQHF. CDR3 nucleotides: TGTGCCAGCAGCTTCGAGTCTCGAAATCAGCCCCAGCATTTT. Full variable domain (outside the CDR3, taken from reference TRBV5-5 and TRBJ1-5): DAGVTQSPTHLIKTRGQQVTLRCSPISGHKSVSWYQQVLGQGPQFIFQYYEKEERGRGNFPDRFSARQFPNYSSELNVNALLLGDSALYLCASSFESRNQPQHFGDGTRLSIL.